This T cell receptor beta chain was documented in a study of read filtering for tumor transcriptome and immune sequencing. Study information: Among patients, some 17 were male and approximately 15 female, aged about 45 to 80 (mean approximately 62).

At the time of active disease, bone marrow was collected from every patient. V was cut by 0 bases and J by 7 bases, with 8 bases left in between. The CDR3 has 12 amino acids. The germline gives CDR1 DFQATT, CDR2 SNEGSKA (reference sequence). This library used 300 to 500 ng RNA and molecular barcoded adaptors spanning alpha/delta and beta/gamma chains. TCRdb ran MiXCR on the reads and lists one entry per CDR3 protein. The table records 100,000 to 150,000 distinct CDR3 sequences, 13% of them present only once. The sample holds many counts of this clonotype. The V and J genes are TRBV20-1 and TRBJ2-3, with D tentatively TRBD1 (5 bases). The source is a donor aged 40 or older with multiple myeloma. The specimen was a population of CD138-negative cells sorted from bone marrow. CDR3 region: CSAREGVNTQYF. CDR3 DNA: TGCAGTGCTAGAGAAGGGGTGAATACGCAGTATTTT.